These 3 T cell receptor beta chains originate from one sample sequenced in a study of T cell changes during pregnancy in multiple sclerosis. Measured with immunoSEQ multiplex PCR; TCRdb has only the in-frame clones, and not every one. The sample carries 45,000 to 60,000 clones, 85% to 95% recorded once. The source material was CD4+ T cells from peripheral blood mononuclear cells, sampled in the third trimester of pregnancy. The receptors were sampled from a female donor with multiple sclerosis, enrolled in a pregnancy study.

The J gene is TRBJ1-5, the V gene TRBV28; 7 positions agree with TRBD1. Trimming at V came to 8 bases and at J to 4 bases, leaving 2 bases not matched to a gene. The CDR3 consists of 12 residues. Germline V CDR1 and CDR2: MDHEN, SYDVKM. The CDR3 spells CASWTGNQPQHF. The DNA for the CDR3 is TGTGCCAGCTGGACAGGAAATCAGCCCCAGCATTTT. The whole variable domain, filled in from reference TRBV28 and TRBJ1-5, reads DVKVTQSSRYLVKRTGEKVFLECVQDMDHENMFWYRQDPGLGLRLIYFSYDVKMKEKGDIPEGYSVSREKKERFSLILESASTNQTSMYLCASWTGNQPQHFGDGTRLSIL.

This rearrangement joins TRBV29-1 to TRBJ1-1, with a tentative D call TRBD1 (6 bases). From germline, CDR1 is SQVTM and CDR2 ANQGSEA. Between the trimmed V and J ends, which lost 0 bases and 2 bases, there was a span of 10 bases. This CDR3 region has 14 residues. The CDR3: CSVEDNRENTEAFF. The DNA of the CDR3 is TGCAGCGTTGAAGATAACAGGGAAAACACTGAAGCTTTCTTT.

The chain employs TRBV9 and TRBJ2-7, with TRBD2 as a possible D gene (7 bases). Germline CDR1 and CDR2: SGDLS and YYNGEE. V was pared by 0 bases and J by 5 bases, with 15 bases between. The length of the CDR3 is 15 residues. For the CDR3, the DNA is TGTGCCAGCAGCGTAGTGGGGGGGCGCGACCACGAGCAGTACTTC. Amino acid sequence: CASSVVGGRDHEQYF.